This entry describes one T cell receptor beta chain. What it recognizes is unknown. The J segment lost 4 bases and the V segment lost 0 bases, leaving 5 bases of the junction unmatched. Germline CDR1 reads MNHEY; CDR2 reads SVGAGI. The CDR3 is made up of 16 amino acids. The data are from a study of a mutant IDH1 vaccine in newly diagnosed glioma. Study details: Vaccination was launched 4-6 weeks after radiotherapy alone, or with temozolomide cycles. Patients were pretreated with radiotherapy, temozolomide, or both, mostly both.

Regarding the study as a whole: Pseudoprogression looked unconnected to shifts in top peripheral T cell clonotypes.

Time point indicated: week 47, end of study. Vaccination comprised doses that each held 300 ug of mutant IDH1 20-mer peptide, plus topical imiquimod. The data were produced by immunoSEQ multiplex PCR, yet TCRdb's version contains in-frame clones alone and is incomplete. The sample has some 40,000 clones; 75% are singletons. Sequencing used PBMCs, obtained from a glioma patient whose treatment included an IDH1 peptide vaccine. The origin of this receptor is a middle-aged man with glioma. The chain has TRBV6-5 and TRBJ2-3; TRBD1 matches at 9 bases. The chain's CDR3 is CASSYSQTGGADTQYF. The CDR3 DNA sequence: TGTGCCAGCAGTTACTCGCAAACAGGGGGCGCAGATACGCAGTATTTT.